Each of the 23 T cell receptor beta chains below was sequenced from the same sample in a study of cytomegalovirus exposure and HLA in healthy donors (dated by TCRdb to the late 2010s). Libraries were constructed by the immunoSEQ multiplex PCR assay. The multiplex PCR relied on a mix of 60 forward primers for TCR Vbeta segments and 13 reverse primers for TCR Jbeta segments. The table comes from immuneACCESS by way of TCRdb, which keeps in-frame sequences with V and J called. Part of the clones is missing from these tables; in studies checked, under half for an unresolved V gene and the rest for unknown reasons. This sample lists approximately 150,000 clones; 80% were detected once. The ten largest clones represent roughly 4.8% of the sample. Sequenced material: PBMCs. The receptors come from a man in his forties or fifties in good health and CMV-seronegative.

The chain carries TRBV28 and TRBJ1-5; D perhaps matches TRBD1 (6 bases). V lost 6 bases and J lost 2, with 14 bases in between. Germline V lookup: CDR1 MDHEN, CDR2 SYDVKM. This CDR3 has 15 residues. DNA for the CDR3: TGTGCCAGCAGAGGACAGTTTCGGGGCAATCAGCCCCAGCATTTT. Its protein is CASRGQFRGNQPQHF.

The chain joins TRBV18 to TRBJ2-5; the match to TRBD2 covers 8 bases. The V segment lost 1 base and the J segment 5 bases; nucleotides outside the gene matches: 3. The germline gives CDR1 KGHSH, CDR2 LQKENI. CDR3 length: 14 residues. DNA of the CDR3: TGTGCCAGCTCACCACGAGGCGGGAGGGAGACCCAGTACTTC. It codes for CASSPRGGRETQYF. The entire variable domain, with the rest obtained from reference TRBV18 and TRBJ2-5, is as follows: NAGVMQNPRHLVRRRGQEARLRCSPMKGHSHVYWYRQLPEEGLKFMVYLQKENIIDESGMPKERFSAEFPKEGPSILRIQQVVRGDSAAYFCASSPRGGRETQYFGPGTRLLVL.

The chain's CDR3 is CASSPTLGTSGGDTQYF. As DNA, the CDR3 is TGCGCCAGCAGCCCGACCCTGGGGACTAGCGGCGGAGATACGCAGTATTTT. The chain couples TRBV5-1 to TRBJ2-3, with 11 bases lining up with TRBD2. Germline V gene data show CDR1 as SGHRS and CDR2 as YFSETQ. The CDR3 runs 17 residues. V trimming: 4 bases; J trimming: 5 bases; junction bases outside the gene matches: 12.

CDR3 nucleotide sequence: TGTGCCAGCAGCGTCGGGACAGTACCCTACGAGCAGTACTTC. Translation: CASSVGTVPYEQYF. The rearrangement links TRBV9 to TRBJ2-7; 7 nucleotides line up with TRBD1. CDR3 length: 14 residues. Germline trimming cut 2 bases from V and 2 bases from J; bases unmatched to any gene: 4. From germline, CDR1 is SGDLS and CDR2 YYNGEE. The whole variable domain, remainder taken from reference TRBV9 and TRBJ2-7, is DSGVTQTPKHLITATGQRVTLRCSPRSGDLSVYWYQQSLDQGLQFLIQYYNGEERAKGNILERFSAQQFPDLHSELNLSSLELGDSALYFCASSVGTVPYEQYFGPGTRLTVT.

The chain recombines TRBV7-2 with TRBJ2-2; 7 bases fit TRBD1. Germline CDR1 reads SGHTA; CDR2 reads FQGNSA. Trimming at V came to 5 bases and at J to 0 bases, leaving 3 bases not matched to a gene. The CDR3 runs to 15 residues. CDR3 sequence: CASSPGQANTGELFF. In nucleotides, the CDR3 is TGTGCCAGCAGCCCCGGACAGGCGAACACCGGGGAGCTGTTTTTT.

The genes are TRBV5-6 and TRBJ1-6; 8 nucleotides line up with TRBD1. The V gene end was trimmed by 0 bases and the J gene end by 10 bases; junction bases not matched to a gene: 6. The CDR3 spans 15 residues. Germline values: CDR1 SGHDT, CDR2 YYEEEE. CDR3 sequence reads: CASSLEAGGRSPLHF. Written as DNA, the CDR3 is TGTGCCAGCAGCTTGGAGGCAGGGGGCAGGTCACCCCTCCACTTT.

This chain uses TRBV30 with TRBJ2-1, with a weak D call TRBD1 (5 bases). CDR1 GTSNPN and CDR2 SVGIG come from the germline V gene (reference sequence). The V and J ends lost 0 bases and 7 bases respectively, with 10 bases between them. The CDR3 is 13 residues long. DNA for the CDR3: TGTGCCTGGAGTGTACTTAGGGGAAATGAGCAGTTCTTC. Its protein product is CAWSVLRGNEQFF.

Written as DNA, the CDR3 is TGCAGTGCTAGCCTCTCCTACGAGCAGTACTTC. This codes for CSASLSYEQYF. V is TRBV20-1 and J is TRBJ2-7, with D unresolved. In germline, CDR1 is DFQATT, CDR2 SNEGSKA (reference sequence). V dropped 3 bases and J dropped 0 bases, with 3 bases sitting between them. This CDR3 comprises 11 residues.

The V and J genes are TRBV5-4 and TRBJ2-5, with 7 bases aligning to TRBD1. The J call may be in error: the DNA end matches TRBJ2-7 better. The V gene's germline CDR1 is SGHNT and CDR2 YYREEE (reference sequence). The CDR3 length is 15 residues. The DNA of the CDR3 is TGTGCCAGCAGCTTAGGGGGACAGAGCTCCTACGAGCAGTACTTC. The encoded protein is CASSLGGQSSYEQYF.

The chain recombines TRBV7-9 with TRBJ2-5, with no clear D. The CDR3 loop spans 12 amino acids. The V and J ends lost 5 bases and 5 bases respectively, with 9 bases between them. Germline lookup yields CDR1 SEHNR and CDR2 FQNEAQ (reference sequence). The CDR3 nucleotides are TGTGCCAGCAGCCGCGACAAGGAGACCCAGTACTTC. Translated, it gives CASSRDKETQYF.

This chain links TRBV9 with TRBJ1-2; the D gene is possibly TRBD1 (5 bases). The V gene lost 2 bases and the J gene lost 8 bases, with 13 bases spanning the gap. Germline V gives CDR1 SGDLS, CDR2 YYNGEE. The CDR3 spans 13 residues. In DNA form, the CDR3 reads TGTGCCAGCAGCGTGGGGGGAAAAGAAGGCTACACCTTC. As protein: CASSVGGKEGYTF.

The rearrangement uses TRBV7-9 and TRBJ2-3, with 8 bases that match TRBD2. The CDR3 sequence is 15 residues long. The ends lost 4 bases at V and 4 bases at J; junction bases unmatched: 7. Germline V gives CDR1 SEHNR, CDR2 FQNEAQ (reference sequence). The CDR3 region has the DNA TGTGCCAGCAGCTCTTCCGGGGGGGCCGCAGATACGCAGTATTTT. Encoded protein: CASSSSGGAADTQYF.

This chain links TRBV4-2 with TRBJ1-2; maybe TRBD1 (5 bases). This CDR3 is built from 14 residues. The V gene lost 0 bases and the J gene lost 3 bases, with 8 bases spanning the gap. CDR1 and CDR2 from the germline V gene are LGHNA and YNFKEQ. CDR3 sequence reads: CASSQERGDYGYTF. As DNA, the CDR3 is TGTGCCAGCAGCCAAGAAAGGGGCGACTATGGCTACACCTTC.

This rearrangement joins TRBV2 to TRBJ2-1; possibly TRBD2 for D (5 bases). V was cut by 9 bases and J by 5 bases, with 11 bases left in between. The CDR3 totals 12 residues. Germline assignment: CDR1 SNHLY and CDR2 FYNNEI. This CDR3 is CASKPGNNEQFF. CDR3 coding DNA: TGTGCCAGTAAGCCGGGAAACAATGAGCAGTTCTTC. Full variable domain (rest looked up from reference TRBV2 and TRBJ2-1): EPEVTQTPSHQVTQMGQEVILRCVPISNHLYFYWYRQILGQKVEFLVSFYNNEISEKSEIFDDQFSVERPDGSNFTLKIRSTKLEDSAMYFCASKPGNNEQFFGPGTRLTVL.

This clone was observed a single time. The chain recombines TRBV27 with TRBJ1-6; 7 bases align to TRBD1. V shed 6 bases and J 7 bases; nucleotides not matched to a gene: 9. Germline V gene sequence: CDR1 MNHEY, CDR2 SMNVEV (reference sequence). The CDR3 has 15 amino acids. CDR3 protein: CASRMRDSINSPLHF. The CDR3 DNA reads TGTGCCAGCAGGATGCGGGACAGTATCAATTCACCCCTCCACTTT.

The chain is built from TRBV29-1 and TRBJ2-1; 10 bases align to TRBD1. CDR3 length: 13 residues. Germline CDR1 is SQVTM and CDR2 is ANQGSEA. The V and J ends lost 8 bases and 5 bases, in that order; junction bases with no gene match: 6. The CDR3: CSFRTGGNNEQFF. The DNA of the CDR3 is TGCAGCTTTCGGACAGGGGGGAACAATGAGCAGTTCTTC.

V usage is TRBV5-6 and J usage is TRBJ1-3, with a possible D match to TRBD1 (5 bases). The germline V and J ends were trimmed by 0 bases and 0 bases, with 7 bases remaining between them. The CDR3 sequence is 15 residues long. The germline V gene encodes CDR1 SGHDT and CDR2 YYEEEE. In DNA form, the CDR3 reads TGTGCCAGCAGCTTGGTAAGGGGCTCTGGAAACACCATATATTTT. Protein: CASSLVRGSGNTIYF.

Worth noting for this clone: Within the sample, other DNA sequences also encode this same CDR3. This chain connects TRBV18 to TRBJ2-5; a weak D match, TRBD2 (6 bases). The germline V and J ends were trimmed by 3 bases and 1 base, with 12 bases remaining between them. CDR3 length equals 15 residues. Looked up from germline, CDR1 is KGHSH and CDR2 is LQKENI. Written as DNA, the CDR3 is TGTGCCAGCTCACCTTCGGCGGGAAGCCAAGAGACCCAGTACTTC. Translation gives CASSPSAGSQETQYF.

The count of this clone is one. The chain employs TRBV7-2 and TRBJ2-3; D is uncertain. Germline V gives CDR1 SGHTA, CDR2 FQGNSA. V was cut by 2 bases and J by 5 bases, with 8 bases left in between. The CDR3 has 13 amino acids. CDR3 sequence: CASSLTPQDTQYF. Written as DNA, the CDR3 is TGTGCCAGCAGCTTAACCCCACAAGATACGCAGTATTTT. Full variable domain (missing parts from reference TRBV7-2 and TRBJ2-3): GAGVSQSPSNKVTEKGKDVELRCDPISGHTALYWYRQSLGQGLEFLIYFQGNSAPDKSGLPSDRFSAERTGGSVSTLTIQRTQQEDSAVYLCASSLTPQDTQYFGPGTRLTVL.

DNA of the CDR3: TGCGCCAGCAGCCAAGATGGGGCAGGGGTTGAAAAACTGTTTTTT. As protein: CASSQDGAGVEKLFF. This sequence joins TRBV4-1 and TRBJ1-4, with D possibly matching TRBD1 (6 bases). CDR3 size: 15 residues. The germline gives CDR1 MGHRA, CDR2 YSYEKL. Trimming left V 0 bases short and J 7 bases short, with 12 bases between.

This clone appeared once. The V and J genes are TRBV29-1 and TRBJ2-1, with D possibly TRBD1 on 5 matching bases. Trimming took off 3 bases at V and 7 bases at J, with 10 bases between the two ends. Germline V gene lookup returns CDR1 SQVTM and CDR2 ANQGSEA. This CDR3 is built from 12 residues. The CDR3 coding sequence is TGCAGCGTTGAGGAAGGGGTGAATGAGCAGTTCTTC. Translation: CSVEEGVNEQFF.

The chain recombines TRBV29-1 with TRBJ1-2, with 12 nucleotides matching TRBD1. CDR1 SQVTM and CDR2 ANQGSEA come from the germline V gene. The CDR3 runs 14 residues. The V and J ends lost 3 bases and 6 bases, in that order; junction bases with no gene match: 5. CDR3 DNA sequence: TGCAGCGTTGACCGGGACAGGGGGCCCGATGGCTACACCTTC. The encoded protein is CSVDRDRGPDGYTF.

The chain recombines TRBV27 with TRBJ1-5, with 7 bases identical to TRBD1. The V segment lost 6 bases and the J segment 0 bases; nucleotides outside the gene matches: 5. This CDR3 spans 15 amino acids. Germline CDR1 and CDR2: MNHEY and SMNVEV (reference sequence). The CDR3 loop is CASRAGQSSNQPQHF. CDR3 DNA: TGTGCCAGCAGGGCGGGACAGAGTAGCAATCAGCCCCAGCATTTT.